This T cell receptor (beta chain) is drawn from a study of cytomegalovirus exposure and HLA in healthy donors. Study-level background: A previous analysis identified 90 million to 140 million unique TCR beta sequences derived from 180 million or so T cells.

Details on this clone: Its antigen remains unknown.

PCR used 60 Vbeta primers and 13 Jbeta primers. Sequenced by immunoSEQ multiplex PCR; TCRdb stores in-frame clones only, minus some. Seen here are about 83,000 clones, about 78% observed once, and the top ten hold over 4.5%. General study results and limits: CMV serostatus was the sole immune exposure data available. A link between a missense DCLRE1C variant and TCR beta V- and J-gene trimming emerged from a later analysis. Using a false discovery rate of 0.05, a later analysis showed that 16,951 TCR beta sequences were associated with HLA alleles.

The V and J ends lost 5 bases and 1 base respectively, with 14 bases between them. The CDR3 loop spans 15 amino acids. Germline-derived CDR1 and CDR2 are MDHEN and SYDVKM. The V gene is TRBV28, the J gene TRBJ1-1; no clear D. This sequence was found in a man between 18 and 35 years old in good health and CMV-seropositive. The sequencing input was PBMCs. The CDR3 DNA reads as TGTGCCAGCAGTCTTACCGCGGGATCGAACACTGAAGCTTTCTTT. Its protein is CASSLTAGSNTEAFF. Full variable domain (rest looked up from reference TRBV28 and TRBJ1-1): DVKVTQSSRYLVKRTGEKVFLECVQDMDHENMFWYRQDPGLGLRLIYFSYDVKMKEKGDIPEGYSVSREKKERFSLILESASTNQTSMYLCASSLTAGSNTEAFFGQGTRLTVV.